This is a list of T cell receptor beta chains from one sample in a study of blood T cell repertoires in COVID-19. The table came from immunoSEQ multiplex PCR; TCRdb's copy has only in-frame clones and leaves some out. The repertoire includes 180,000 or so clones, over 80% of them detected once, and under 15% sits in the top ten. Sequenced: PBMCs or T cells enriched from blood (not recorded which). These receptors were collected from a woman in her sixties or seventies who had recovered from COVID-19. Each CDR3 is given without its conserved first and last residue.

CDR3 protein	V gene	J gene
ASSLTGKPYEQY	TRBV5-5	TRBJ2-7
ASMVGTGSSPLH	TRBV6-5	TRBJ1-6
ASSFQLASYNEQF	TRBV5-1	TRBJ2-1
ASSERAAGELF	TRBV6-1	TRBJ2-2
ASSLGGFDEQF	TRBV28	TRBJ2-1
ASSRGGAQQPQH	TRBV18	TRBJ1-5
ASSPGTALEAF	TRBV18	TRBJ1-1
ASREGGLNQPQH	TRBV5-1	TRBJ1-5
ASSPDPSGSRTGELF	TRBV5-1	TRBJ2-2
SASVLAGGPGVHEQY	TRBV20-1	TRBJ2-7
ASSLLSREQY	TRBV5-5	TRBJ2-7
ASSPLRGSRSYEQY	TRBV11-2	TRBJ2-7
ASSLAILGANEKLF	TRBV7-2	TRBJ1-4
ASGVISGKKTQY	TRBV28	TRBJ2-5
ASSLQGAVEAF	TRBV5-1	TRBJ1-1
ASSPGLAGGGNIQY	TRBV10-1	TRBJ2-4
ASSWRGENIQY	TRBV5-4	TRBJ2-4
ASSRQTGDNYGYT	TRBV4-1	TRBJ1-2
SVGHGLYTEAF	TRBV29-1	TRBJ1-1
ASSKAKLAGVRTDTQY	TRBV21-1	TRBJ2-3
ASSDASGSGTDTQY	TRBV5-1	TRBJ2-3
ASSFKGVTTGELF	TRBV5-6	TRBJ2-2
ASSLRVAGSDTQY	TRBV5-4	TRBJ2-3
ASSYGGSSYNEQF	TRBV6-2/TRBV6-3	TRBJ2-1
ASSLSGLAFGEQF	TRBV7-9	TRBJ2-1
ASSFKSLWDRDDEQY	TRBV5-4	TRBJ2-7
SASYNRAF	TRBV20-1	TRBJ1-1
ASSLDTGGYEQY	TRBV13	TRBJ2-7
ASSFDSSNTEAF	TRBV5-1	TRBJ1-1
ASSPFGENYGYT	TRBV19	TRBJ1-2
ASSHHQHYEQY	TRBV13	TRBJ2-7
ATSSASEYNSPLH	TRBV15	TRBJ1-6